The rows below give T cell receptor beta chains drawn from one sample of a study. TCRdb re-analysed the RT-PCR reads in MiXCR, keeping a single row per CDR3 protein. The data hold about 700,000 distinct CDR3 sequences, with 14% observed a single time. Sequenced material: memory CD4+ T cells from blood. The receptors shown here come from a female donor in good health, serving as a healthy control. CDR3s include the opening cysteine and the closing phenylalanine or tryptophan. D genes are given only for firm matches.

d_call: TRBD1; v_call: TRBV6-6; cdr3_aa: CASSYLGTGNTEAFF
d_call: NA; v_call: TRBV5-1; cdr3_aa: CASSLAFRQGTQTDHNEQFF
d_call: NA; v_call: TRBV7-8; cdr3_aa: CASSWGDGAYGYTF
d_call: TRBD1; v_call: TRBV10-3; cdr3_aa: CATGPTGSGTEAFF
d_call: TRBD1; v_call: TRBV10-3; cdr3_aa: CAISEFGQGNYGYTF
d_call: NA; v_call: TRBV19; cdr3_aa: CASSIGVGSAKSEAFF
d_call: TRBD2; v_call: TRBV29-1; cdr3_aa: CSVEVASGETQYF
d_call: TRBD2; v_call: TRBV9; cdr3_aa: CASSVLAGAYEQYF
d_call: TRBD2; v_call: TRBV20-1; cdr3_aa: CSAPHWTGGDEQYF
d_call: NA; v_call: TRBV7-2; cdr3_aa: CAPGQSSYEQYF
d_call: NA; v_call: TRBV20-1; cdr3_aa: CSARNPSSAQETQYF
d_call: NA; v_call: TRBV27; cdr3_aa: CASSLFPKGDTNYGYTF
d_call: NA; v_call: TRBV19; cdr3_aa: CASSPLGAAQPQHF
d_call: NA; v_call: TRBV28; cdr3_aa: CASVGGWSTDTQYF
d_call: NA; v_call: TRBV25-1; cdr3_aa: CASSSGFGTEAFF
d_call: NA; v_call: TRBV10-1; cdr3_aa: CASSGGNPNSEQFF
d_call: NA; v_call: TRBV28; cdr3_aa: CASTTGWGGYGYTF
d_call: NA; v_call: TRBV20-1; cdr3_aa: CSARETPPQETQYF
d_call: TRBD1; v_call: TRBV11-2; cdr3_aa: CASSSGQGTYGYTF
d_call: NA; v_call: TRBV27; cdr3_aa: CASSLNQNYNEQFF
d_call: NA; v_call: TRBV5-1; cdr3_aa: CASSLVPGLNTGELFF
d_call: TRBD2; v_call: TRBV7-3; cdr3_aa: CASSLKVDSGGRTGELFF
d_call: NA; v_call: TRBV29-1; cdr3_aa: CSVELPGGEQYF
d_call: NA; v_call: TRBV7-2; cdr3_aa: CASSLDSPEYSYEQYF
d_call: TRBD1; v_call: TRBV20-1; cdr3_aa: CSAIRGHLDTQYF
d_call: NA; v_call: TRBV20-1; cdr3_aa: CSARVSGTDTQYF
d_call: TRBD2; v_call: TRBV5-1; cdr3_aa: CASSKSGRGTDTQYF
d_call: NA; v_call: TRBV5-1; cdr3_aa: CASSLTGTGNTIYF
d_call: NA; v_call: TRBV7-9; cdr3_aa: CASSLRQGTYNEQFF
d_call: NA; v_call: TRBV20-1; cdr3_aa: CSAVPSDTQYF
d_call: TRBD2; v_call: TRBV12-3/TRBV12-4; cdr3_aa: CASMPRLAGIDTQYF
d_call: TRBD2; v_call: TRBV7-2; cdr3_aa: CASSLTSGGEVNTQYF
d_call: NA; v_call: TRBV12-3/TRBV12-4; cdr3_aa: CASRSGTGSYEQYF